This T cell receptor beta chain was captured by sequencing in a study of cytomegalovirus exposure and HLA in healthy donors. Study as a whole: T cells numbering around 190 million yielded 100 million to 120 million unique TCR beta sequences in an earlier analysis. Membership in the Caucasian-associated ancestry cluster was found for 65% to 85% of about 430 genotyped donors.

PCR primers comprised 60 Vbeta and 13 Jbeta primers. The table came from immunoSEQ multiplex PCR; TCRdb's copy has only in-frame clones and leaves some out. The table has about 150,000 clones, roughly 82% seen once. General study results and limits: Researchers reported from a later analysis that most CMV-associated TCR beta chains appeared HLA-restricted. Cytomegalovirus status, reportedly, was diagnosed with high specificity and sensitivity by the classifier.

Details on this clone: Its matching antigen is unknown. Other DNA sequences in this specimen translate into the identical CDR3.

Input material: PBMCs. The TCR was taken from a man aged 25 to 45 in good health and CMV-seronegative.

The CDR3, as DNA: TGTGCCAGTAGTGGGACTAGCGGAGACCCTTCCTACAATGAGCAGTTCTTC. The encoded protein is CASSGTSGDPSYNEQFF. The chain employs TRBV28 and TRBJ2-1; TRBD2 matches 11 bases. The CDR3 length is 17 residues. Germline-derived CDR1 and CDR2 are MDHEN and SYDVKM. The V gene end was trimmed by 9 bases and the J gene end by 1 base; junction bases not matched to a gene: 11.